The 11 T cell receptor beta chains below come from one sample, sequenced in a study of PD-1 blockade in classical Hodgkin lymphoma. The data were produced by immunoSEQ multiplex PCR, yet TCRdb's version contains in-frame clones alone and is incomplete. The top ten clones hold 6% to 8.5% of a sample with 20,000 to 25,000 clones, about 80% of them seen once. Time point defined: cycle 4 day 1 (C4D1), after less than 7 weeks of nivolumab. Relapse after autologous stem cell transplantation occurred in every patient, and brentuximab vedotin exposure varied. Source: peripheral blood mononuclear cells (PBMCs), taken before the fourth cycle of nivolumab. The origin of the receptors is a human donor with classical Hodgkin lymphoma.

The chain has TRBV27 and TRBJ2-7; no clear D gene. The length of the CDR3 is 12 residues. V shed 5 bases and J shed 9 bases, with 14 bases lying between them. Germline V gene data show CDR1 as MNHEY and CDR2 as SMNVEV (reference sequence). CDR3 nucleotides: TGTGCCAGCAGTCACGGGCCGAGAGGGCAGTACTTC. It specifies CASSHGPRGQYF.

This rearrangement joins TRBV7-3 to TRBJ2-7; the D is unclear. The CDR3 totals 13 residues. The ends were cut back, 1 base at V and 7 bases at J, with 11 bases in the middle. Germline CDR1 and CDR2: SGHTA and FQGTGA. CDR3 coding DNA: TGTGCCAGCAGCTTAAGGCCCGCTGGTGAGCAGTACTTC. Its translation is CASSLRPAGEQYF.

In its sample, this clone was seen once. V is TRBV21-1 and J is TRBJ2-7; the table gives TRBD2 as D, unverified against the DNA. TRBV21-1 is a known pseudogene. This CDR3 comprises 16 residues. The CDR3 nucleotides are TGTGCCAGCAGCAAAGCCCCCGGGGGGAGCTCCTACGAGCAGTACTTC. It translates to CASSKAPGGSSYEQYF.

V usage is TRBV7-2 and J usage is TRBJ1-5; D uncertain. With 5 bases removed from V and 5 bases from J, the gap between germline ends came to 7 bases. Per germline, CDR1 SGHTA and CDR2 FQGNSA. This CDR3 region has 12 residues. The CDR3 sequence is CASSRKDQPQHF. The CDR3 DNA reads as TGTGCCAGCAGCCGAAAAGATCAGCCCCAGCATTTT.

The chain carries TRBV6-4 and TRBJ2-3; possibly TRBD2 for D (6 bases). V lost 2 bases to trimming and J lost 6 bases, with 15 bases between them. The CDR3 totals 15 residues. Germline V gene sequence: CDR1 MRHNA, CDR2 SNTAGT. The CDR3 DNA is TGTGCCAGCAGTGACAAATCGGGGGAGTACGATACGCAGTATTTT. Translated, it gives CASSDKSGEYDTQYF.

V and J are TRBV2 and TRBJ1-4; 9 bases are shared with TRBD1. The V gene end was trimmed by 2 bases and the J gene end by 10 bases; junction bases not matched to a gene: 8. Germline V lookup: CDR1 SNHLY, CDR2 FYNNEI. CDR3 size: 15 residues. CDR3: CASSESTGGLGKLFF. Here the CDR3 DNA reads TGTGCCAGCAGTGAATCGACAGGGGGGTTGGGAAAACTGTTTTTT.

V usage is TRBV2 and J usage is TRBJ2-5; D uncertain. Trimming took 7 bases from V and 1 from J, leaving 10 bases between them. This CDR3 is 13 amino acids long. CDR1 and CDR2 from the germline V gene are SNHLY and FYNNEI. CDR3 DNA sequence: TGTGCCAGCAAATACGGAGTCCAAGAGACCCAGTACTTC. This sequence encodes CASKYGVQETQYF.

The chain joins TRBV4-1 to TRBJ1-3; no firm D call. Germline V gives CDR1 MGHRA, CDR2 YSYEKL. This CDR3 is built from 15 residues. V dropped 1 base and J dropped 4 bases, with 11 bases sitting between them. The CDR3 nucleotides read TGCGCCAGCAGCCAAGGGTTGGGGTTGGGAAACACCATATATTTT. Amino acid sequence: CASSQGLGLGNTIYF.

The chain uses TRBV28 and TRBJ1-5; no definite D call. CDR3 length: 12 amino acids. Germline V lookup: CDR1 MDHEN, CDR2 SYDVKM. Trimming took 5 bases from V and 7 from J, leaving 9 bases between them. The CDR3 region has the DNA TGTGCCAGCAGTGCCTTGAGGCAGCCCCAGCATTTT. Translating it yields CASSALRQPQHF.

The chain recombines TRBV27 with TRBJ1-5, with D possibly TRBD1 on 5 matching bases. Germline lookup yields CDR1 MNHEY and CDR2 SMNVEV (reference sequence). The CDR3 extends over 13 amino acids. V lost 5 bases to trimming and J lost 5 bases, with 10 bases between them. CDR3 sequence reads: CASSPLGDQPQHF. In DNA form, the CDR3 reads TGTGCCAGCAGTCCCTTGGGGGATCAGCCCCAGCATTTT.

This clone occurred once. The rearrangement uses TRBV7-9 and TRBJ2-5; 7 bases are a match to TRBD1. Unmatched junction bases numbered 14, after V lost 5 bases and J lost 5 bases. Germline V gene lookup returns CDR1 SEHNR and CDR2 FQNEAQ (reference sequence). This CDR3 region has 16 residues. The CDR3 coding sequence is TGTGCCAGCAGCACCACCCCGCGACAGGGTAGCGAGACCCAGTACTTC. Its protein is CASSTTPRQGSETQYF.